This is a list of T cell receptor beta chains from one sample in a study of shared clonotypes between healthy human individuals. The repertoire was sequenced with immunoSEQ multiplex PCR; TCRdb's copy has only in-frame clones and lacks some. The repertoire has approximately 440,000 clones, roughly three quarters of them found once; the top ten carry about 11%. Sequences were obtained from PBMCs. These receptors were taken from a woman in her thirties or forties in good health. Some clones in this sample may be carry-over from other donors' samples. Both conserved end residues are part of each CDR3. The order of the fields is clone size, V gene, J gene, CDR3 protein. The size of a clone is reported for some rows only, either as once, few or many, or as a class for expanded clones.

clone_size: NA
v_call: TRBV28
j_call: TRBJ1-2
cdr3_aa: CASSLWSRADYGYTF

clone_size: NA
v_call: TRBV19
j_call: TRBJ1-2
cdr3_aa: CASSIEVESSKGYTF

clone_size: NA
v_call: TRBV5-6
j_call: TRBJ1-1
cdr3_aa: CASSLGAHTEAFF

clone_size: NA
v_call: TRBV15
j_call: TRBJ2-7
cdr3_aa: CATSRPGTIYEQYF

clone_size: few
v_call: TRBV6-1
j_call: TRBJ1-1
cdr3_aa: CASVAVLKEAFF

clone_size: NA
v_call: TRBV27
j_call: TRBJ2-7
cdr3_aa: CASSKDLSYEQYF

clone_size: NA
v_call: TRBV18
j_call: TRBJ2-7
cdr3_aa: CASSLNTPPYEQYF

clone_size: NA
v_call: TRBV7-7
j_call: TRBJ2-5
cdr3_aa: CASSSSGSGETQYF

clone_size: NA
v_call: TRBV28
j_call: TRBJ2-7
cdr3_aa: CASWANSYEQYF

clone_size: NA
v_call: TRBV29-1
j_call: TRBJ1-1
cdr3_aa: CSVGAGPGTEAFF

clone_size: NA
v_call: TRBV19
j_call: TRBJ1-1
cdr3_aa: CASRYQGLNTEAFF

clone_size: NA
v_call: TRBV2
j_call: TRBJ2-3
cdr3_aa: CASSKRDVSSTDTQYF

clone_size: NA
v_call: TRBV12-5
j_call: TRBJ2-7
cdr3_aa: CASGLVFADYEQYF